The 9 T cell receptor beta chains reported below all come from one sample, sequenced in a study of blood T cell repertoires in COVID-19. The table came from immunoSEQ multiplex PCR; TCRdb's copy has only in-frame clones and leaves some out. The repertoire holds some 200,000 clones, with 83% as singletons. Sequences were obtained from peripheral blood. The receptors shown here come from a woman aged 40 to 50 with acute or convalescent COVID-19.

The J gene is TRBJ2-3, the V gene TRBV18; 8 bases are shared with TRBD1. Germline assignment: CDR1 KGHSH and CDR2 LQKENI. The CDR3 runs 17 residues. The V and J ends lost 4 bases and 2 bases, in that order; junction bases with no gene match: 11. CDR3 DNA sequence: TGTGCCAGCTCACACCGACTTTTGCAGGGGGCCACAGATACGCAGTATTTT. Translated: CASSHRLLQGATDTQYF. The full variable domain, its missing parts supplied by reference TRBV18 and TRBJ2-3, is NAGVMQNPRHLVRRRGQEARLRCSPMKGHSHVYWYRQLPEEGLKFMVYLQKENIIDESGMPKERFSAEFPKEGPSILRIQQVVRGDSAAYFCASSHRLLQGATDTQYFGPGTRLTVL.

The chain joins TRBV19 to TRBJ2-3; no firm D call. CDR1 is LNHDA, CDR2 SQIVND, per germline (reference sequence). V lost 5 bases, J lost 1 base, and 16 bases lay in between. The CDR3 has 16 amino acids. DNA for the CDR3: TGTGCCAGTAGTCTGAGACGTACTACTGGCACAGATACGCAGTATTTT. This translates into CASSLRRTTGTDTQYF.

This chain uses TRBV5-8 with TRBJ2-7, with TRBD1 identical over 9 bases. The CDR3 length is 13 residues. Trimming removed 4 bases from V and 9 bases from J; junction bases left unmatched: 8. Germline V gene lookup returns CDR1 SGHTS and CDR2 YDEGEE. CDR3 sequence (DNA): TGTGCCAGCAGCCCGGGTTGGACAGGGGTGCAGTACTTC. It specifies CASSPGWTGVQYF.

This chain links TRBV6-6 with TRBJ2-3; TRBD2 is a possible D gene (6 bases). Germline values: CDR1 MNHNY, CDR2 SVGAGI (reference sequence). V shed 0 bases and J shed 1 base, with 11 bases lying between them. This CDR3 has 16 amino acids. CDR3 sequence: CASSYSGGAGTDTQYF. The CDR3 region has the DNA TGTGCCAGCAGTTACTCGGGGGGAGCAGGCACAGATACGCAGTATTTT.

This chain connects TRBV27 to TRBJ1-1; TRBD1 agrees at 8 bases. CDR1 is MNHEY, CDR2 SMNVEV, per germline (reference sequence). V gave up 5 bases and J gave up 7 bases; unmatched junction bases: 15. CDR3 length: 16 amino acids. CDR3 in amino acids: CASSTAFQGAQNEAFF. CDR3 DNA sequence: TGTGCCAGCAGTACGGCTTTCCAGGGGGCGCAGAATGAAGCTTTCTTT.

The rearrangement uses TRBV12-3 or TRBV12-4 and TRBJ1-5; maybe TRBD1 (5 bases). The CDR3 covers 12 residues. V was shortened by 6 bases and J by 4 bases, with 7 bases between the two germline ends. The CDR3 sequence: CASSRGNQPQHF. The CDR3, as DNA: TGTGCCAGCAGCCGGGGGAATCAGCCCCAGCATTTT.

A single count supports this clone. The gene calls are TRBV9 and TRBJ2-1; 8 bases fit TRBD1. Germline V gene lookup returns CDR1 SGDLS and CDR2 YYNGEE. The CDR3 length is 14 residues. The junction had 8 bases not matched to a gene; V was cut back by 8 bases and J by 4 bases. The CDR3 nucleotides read TGTGCCAGTGGGGGGAGACAGGGGTACAATGAGCAGTTCTTC. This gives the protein CASGGRQGYNEQFF. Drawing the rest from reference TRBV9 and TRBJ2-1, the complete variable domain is DSGVTQTPKHLITATGQRVTLRCSPRSGDLSVYWYQQSLDQGLQFLIQYYNGEERAKGNILERFSAQQFPDLHSELNLSSLELGDSALYFCASGGRQGYNEQFFGPGTRLTVL.

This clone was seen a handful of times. DNA of the CDR3: TGTGCCAGCAGCTGGACAGGGGAAGAGACCCAGTACTTC. It encodes CASSWTGEETQYF. The chain couples TRBV7-9 to TRBJ2-5; 9 bases agree with TRBD1. V shed 4 bases, J shed 3 bases, and the junction held 0 bases outside the gene matches. The CDR3 is made up of 13 amino acids. Germline loops: CDR1 SEHNR, CDR2 FQNEAQ (reference sequence).

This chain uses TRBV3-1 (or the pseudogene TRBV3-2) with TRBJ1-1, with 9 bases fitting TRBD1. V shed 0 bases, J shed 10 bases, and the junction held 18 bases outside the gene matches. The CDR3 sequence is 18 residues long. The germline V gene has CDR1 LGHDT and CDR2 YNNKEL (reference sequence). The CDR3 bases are TGTGCCAGCAGCCAAGACTCTACAGGGGGCCCCCCATACTTTCGAGCTTTCTTT. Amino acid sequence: CASSQDSTGGPPYFRAFF.